In this sample, the clone carrying this T cell receptor beta chain turned up once. Its antigen is not known. The data derive from a study of T cell responses to AZD1222 COVID-19 vaccine. General observations from the study: Only five to seven individuals given AZD1222 were seropositive at baseline.

V shed 0 bases and J shed 2 bases, with 8 bases lying between them. Germline lookup yields CDR1 SEHNR and CDR2 FQNEAQ (reference sequence). The CDR3 is 16 amino acids. Sequencing used immunoSEQ multiplex PCR; TCRdb keeps in-frame clones, though not all of them. This table has about 170,000 clones, roughly 90% appearing once. The sequence derives from an adult in good health. The chain combines TRBV7-9 with TRBJ2-6; a weak D match, TRBD2 (6 bases). Sequenced here: peripheral blood, sampled on day 0 of AZD1222 vaccination. This CDR3 reads CASSLARGTGANVLTF. CDR3 in DNA: TGTGCCAGCAGCTTAGCGCGGGGAACTGGGGCCAACGTCCTGACTTTC. The full variable domain, with the rest looked up from reference TRBV7-9 and TRBJ2-6, is DTGVSQNPRHKITKRGQNVTFRCDPISEHNRLYWYRQTLGQGPEFLTYFQNEAQLEKSRLLSDRFSAERPKGSFSTLEIQRTEQGDSAMYLCASSLARGTGANVLTFGAGSRLTVL.